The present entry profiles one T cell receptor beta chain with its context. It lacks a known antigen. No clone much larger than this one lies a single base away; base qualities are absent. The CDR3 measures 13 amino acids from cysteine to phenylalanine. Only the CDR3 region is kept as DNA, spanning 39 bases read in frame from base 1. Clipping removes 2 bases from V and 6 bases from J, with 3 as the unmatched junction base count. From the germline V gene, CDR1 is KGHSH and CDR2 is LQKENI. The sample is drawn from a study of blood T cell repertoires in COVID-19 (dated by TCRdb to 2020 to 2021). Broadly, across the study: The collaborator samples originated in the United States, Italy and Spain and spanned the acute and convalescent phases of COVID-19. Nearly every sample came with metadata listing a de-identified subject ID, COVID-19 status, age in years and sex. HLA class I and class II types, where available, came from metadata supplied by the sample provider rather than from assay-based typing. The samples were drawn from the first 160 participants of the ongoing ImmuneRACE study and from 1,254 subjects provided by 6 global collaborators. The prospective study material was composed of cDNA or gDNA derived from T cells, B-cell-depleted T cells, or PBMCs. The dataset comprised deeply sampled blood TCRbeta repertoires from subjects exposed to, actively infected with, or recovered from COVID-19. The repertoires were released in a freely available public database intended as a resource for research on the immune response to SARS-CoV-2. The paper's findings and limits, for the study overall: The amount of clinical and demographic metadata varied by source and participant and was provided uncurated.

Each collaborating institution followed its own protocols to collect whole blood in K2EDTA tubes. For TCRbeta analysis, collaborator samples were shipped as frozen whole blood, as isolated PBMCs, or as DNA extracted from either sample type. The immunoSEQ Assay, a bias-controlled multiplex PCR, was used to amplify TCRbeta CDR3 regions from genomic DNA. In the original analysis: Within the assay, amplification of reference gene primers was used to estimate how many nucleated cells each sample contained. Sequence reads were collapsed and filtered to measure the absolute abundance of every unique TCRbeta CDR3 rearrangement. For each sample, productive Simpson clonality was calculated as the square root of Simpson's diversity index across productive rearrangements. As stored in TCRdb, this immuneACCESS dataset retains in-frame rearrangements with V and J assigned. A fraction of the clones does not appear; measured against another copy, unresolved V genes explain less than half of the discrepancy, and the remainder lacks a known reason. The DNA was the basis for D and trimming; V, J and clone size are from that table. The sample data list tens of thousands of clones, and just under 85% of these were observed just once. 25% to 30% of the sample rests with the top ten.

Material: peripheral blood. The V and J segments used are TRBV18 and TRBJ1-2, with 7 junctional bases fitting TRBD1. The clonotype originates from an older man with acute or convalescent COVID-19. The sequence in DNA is TGTGCCAGCTCACCAGGGACAGAGAATGGCTACACCTTC. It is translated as CASSPGTENGYTF.